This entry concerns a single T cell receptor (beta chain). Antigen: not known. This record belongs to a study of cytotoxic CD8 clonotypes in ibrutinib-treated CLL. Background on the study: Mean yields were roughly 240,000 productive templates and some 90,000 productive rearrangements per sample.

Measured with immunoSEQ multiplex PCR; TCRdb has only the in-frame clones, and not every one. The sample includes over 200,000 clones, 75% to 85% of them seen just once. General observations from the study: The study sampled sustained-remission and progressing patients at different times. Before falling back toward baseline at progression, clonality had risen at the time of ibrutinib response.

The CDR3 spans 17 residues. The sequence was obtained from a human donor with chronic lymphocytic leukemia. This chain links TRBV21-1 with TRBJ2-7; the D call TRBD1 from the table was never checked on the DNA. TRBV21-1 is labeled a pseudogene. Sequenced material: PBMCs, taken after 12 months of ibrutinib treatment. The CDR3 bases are TGTGCCAGCAGCAAAACCCGGGGGGACAGGGGTTGCTACGAGCAGTACTTC. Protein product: CASSKTRGDRGCYEQYF.